A single T cell receptor beta chain is shown here with its context. Antigen specificity is unknown. Germline V gene data show CDR1 as SGHTA and CDR2 as FQGTGA. Trimming took 0 bases from V and 1 from J, leaving 7 bases between them. This CDR3 is built from 15 residues. This sample was included in a study of cytomegalovirus exposure and HLA in healthy donors. Findings of the study overall: The TCR clusters that emerged in the first cohort tended, a later analysis found, to co-occur in the 120 or so validation repertoires. A classifier reportedly called cytomegalovirus status with high sensitivity and specificity. Through in vitro validation, three CMV-associated chains were shown to be specific for CMV antigens.

Produced via immunoSEQ multiplex PCR; TCRdb's table is partial and in-frame only. The table records about 300,000 clones, 70% to 90% of them present only once. The sequence was collected from a young woman in good health and CMV-seronegative. Material for sequencing was PBMCs. The chain recombines TRBV7-3 with TRBJ2-1; weak D call: TRBD1 (6 bases). CDR3 bases: TGTGCCAGCAGCTTAACTGGGACATCCTACAATGAGCAGTTCTTC. Translated: CASSLTGTSYNEQFF.